A single sample is the source of the 8 T cell receptor beta chains below, sequenced in a study of blood T cell repertoires in COVID-19. Profiled with immunoSEQ multiplex PCR; TCRdb holds only in-frame clones, not every one. The repertoire holds nearly 80,000 clones, with 80% to 85% as singletons. Sequencing input: peripheral blood. These receptor sequences come from a woman aged 70-85 years with acute or convalescent COVID-19.

The rearrangement links TRBV5-1 to TRBJ1-2; TRBD1 agrees at 7 bases. Trimming took 4 bases from V and 8 from J; bases not matched to a gene: 8. The CDR3 extends over 13 amino acids. Germline CDR1 and CDR2: SGHRS and YFSETQ. This chain's CDR3 is CASSVDPDRGYTF. As DNA, the CDR3 is TGCGCCAGCAGCGTTGACCCGGACAGGGGCTACACCTTC.

This clone has only a few counts. V usage is TRBV19 and J usage is TRBJ1-2, with 7 positions matching TRBD1. Germline lookup yields CDR1 LNHDA and CDR2 SQIVND (reference sequence). V shed 2 bases and J 3 bases; nucleotides not matched to a gene: 0. This CDR3 is 13 amino acids long. In nucleotides, the CDR3 is TGTGCCAGTAGTATAACAGGGGACTATGGCTACACCTTC. Translating it yields CASSITGDYGYTF. The full variable domain, in which reference TRBV19 and TRBJ1-2 provide the parts outside the CDR3, is DGGITQSPKYLFRKEGQNVTLSCEQNLNHDAMYWYRQDPGQGLRLIYYSQIVNDFQKGDIAEGYSVSREKKESFPLTVTSAQKNPTAFYLCASSITGDYGYTFGSGTRLTVV.

J is TRBJ2-1 and V is TRBV19, with 7 bases lining up with TRBD1. The V gene end was trimmed by 3 bases and the J gene end by 5 bases; junction bases not matched to a gene: 7. CDR1 and CDR2 (germline): LNHDA, SQIVND (reference sequence). The CDR3 length is 15 residues. The CDR3 DNA reads as TGTGCCAGTAGTATTAATAGGGACAGCCACAATGAGCAGTTCTTC. Translated, it gives CASSINRDSHNEQFF.

J is TRBJ2-7 and V is TRBV10-3, with D uncertain. The V and J ends lost 2 bases and 7 bases respectively, with 12 bases between them. Per the germline V gene, CDR1 is ENHRY and CDR2 is SYGVKD. The CDR3 length is 13 residues. The CDR3 bases are TGTGCCATCAGTGAGATGGGCAGTCGGGAGCAGTACTTC. Amino acid sequence: CAISEMGSREQYF.

The gene calls are TRBV5-5 and TRBJ1-2, with D perhaps TRBD1 (6 bases). This CDR3 is built from 14 residues. The germline V gene encodes CDR1 SGHKS and CDR2 YYEKEE (reference sequence). Trimming pared 1 base from V and 4 bases from J, leaving 11 bases between. The CDR3 DNA is TGTGCCAGCAGCTTGCCCGCAGGGGCCTATGGCTACACCTTC. It translates to CASSLPAGAYGYTF.

V gene TRBV4-2 combines with J gene TRBJ2-2; D is uncertain. Trimming took 4 bases from V and 6 from J, leaving 12 bases between them. Germline values: CDR1 LGHNA, CDR2 YNFKEQ. The CDR3 extends over 14 amino acids. DNA for the CDR3: TGTGCCAGCAGCCCCGAAACTGTCCCCGGGGAGCTGTTTTTT. It codes for CASSPETVPGELFF.

The chain couples TRBV5-1 to TRBJ2-7; 9 positions match TRBD1. The J segment lost 3 bases and the V segment lost 2 bases, leaving 12 bases of the junction unmatched. Germline assignment: CDR1 SGHRS and CDR2 YFSETQ. This CDR3 spans 17 amino acids. The CDR3: CASSFLPTDRGFYEQYF. DNA for the CDR3: TGCGCCAGCAGCTTTTTACCTACTGACAGGGGGTTCTACGAGCAGTACTTC.

The chain uses TRBV5-1 and TRBJ1-2; 10 bases agree with TRBD1. This CDR3 has 17 amino acids. The germline CDR1 and CDR2 sequences are SGHRS and YFSETQ. V lost 0 bases to trimming and J lost 8 bases; unmatched junction nucleotides: 13. CDR3 nucleotides: TGCGCCAGCAGCTTGGGACAGGGGGCCGGTCGCTTAGGGGGCTACACCTTC. It codes for CASSLGQGAGRLGGYTF.